In this sample, the clone carrying this T cell receptor beta chain turned up a few times. This sample was included in a study of T cells after yellow fever vaccination. MiXCR, run by TCRdb on the 5' RACE reads, gives a single entry per CDR3 protein. This table has some 300,000 distinct CDR3 sequences, approximately 8% appearing once. The germline gives CDR1 MNHNS, CDR2 SASEGT. The J segment lost 8 bases and the V segment lost 5 bases, leaving 19 bases of the junction unmatched. The CDR3 is made up of 17 amino acids. The specimen comprised PBMCs, sampled 35 to 50 days after the first yellow fever vaccination. The chain employs TRBV6-1 and TRBJ1-2, with TRBD1 matching 8 bases. The sequence derives from a young man who received the YFV17D yellow fever vaccine. The CDR3 is CASSRGSQDRGRSGYTF. As DNA, the CDR3 is TGTGCCAGCAGTCGGGGATCTCAAGACAGGGGCAGAAGCGGCTACACCTTC.